These 28 T cell receptor beta chains originate from one sample sequenced in a study of blood T cells in healthy people across ages. The second PCR ran about 6 to 11 cycles with a sample-barcoded 5' primer and J-beta primers. One entry per CDR3 protein results from TCRdb running MiXCR on the 5' RACE reads. Of 1.5 million to 2 million distinct CDR3 sequences listed, roughly a third are singletons. The sample comprised blood. The receptor set was obtained from a young woman in good health.

This clonotype was seen a few times. This sequence may be a read error, since a much larger clone differs from it by one base. This chain uses TRBV20-1 with TRBJ2-5, with 7 bases that match TRBD1. Germline CDR1 reads DFQATT; CDR2 reads SNEGSKA (reference sequence). There are 14 residues in the CDR3. The CDR3: CSETRGGDQETRYF. CDR3 DNA: TGCAGTGAGACCCGAGGGGGCGACCAAGAGACCCGGTACTTC.

This clonotype has just a few counts. This chain uses TRBV10-3 with TRBJ1-3; maybe TRBD1 (6 bases). This CDR3 is built from 16 residues. Germline V CDR1 and CDR2: ENHRY, SYGVKD. V gave up 4 bases and J gave up 0 bases, with 13 bases separating them. The CDR3 DNA is TGTGCCATCAGTGGGGACATCGATACCTCTGGAAACACCATATATTTT. Residues: CAISGDIDTSGNTIYF.

This clonotype was counted a few times. The J gene is TRBJ2-4, the V gene TRBV5-1; 9 bases are shared with TRBD1. Germline V CDR1 and CDR2: SGHRS, YFSETQ. The CDR3 covers 15 residues. Unmatched junction bases numbered 12, after V lost 1 base and J lost 13 bases. The DNA of the CDR3 is TGCGCCAGCAGCTTGACCCTACAGGGGGCGGGTGAGCAGTACTTC. Translation gives CASSLTLQGAGEQYF.

This chain connects TRBV7-9 to TRBJ2-7, with TRBD2 matching 9 bases. J lost 5 bases, V lost 5 bases, and 10 bases had no gene match. The germline gives CDR1 SEHNR, CDR2 FQNEAQ (reference sequence). The CDR3 totals 15 residues. The CDR3 is CASSVLAGNSHEQYF. The CDR3 coding sequence is TGTGCCAGCAGCGTGCTAGCGGGGAATTCCCACGAGCAGTACTTC. The complete variable domain, with remaining parts taken from reference TRBV7-9 and TRBJ2-7, reads DTGVSQNPRHKITKRGQNVTFRCDPISEHNRLYWYRQTLGQGPEFLTYFQNEAQLEKSRLLSDRFSAERPKGSFSTLEIQRTEQGDSAMYLCASSVLAGNSHEQYFGPGTRLTVT.

This clonotype was counted a single time. A junction end diverges from the germline sequence, so it may reflect a read error. This chain joins TRBV5-1 and TRBJ2-7, with a possible D match to TRBD2 (5 bases). Germline V gene data show CDR1 as SGHRS and CDR2 as YFSETQ. The CDR3 totals 14 residues. The CDR3 DNA sequence: TGCGTCAGCAGCTTGCGAGCGGTAGACTACGAGCAGTACTTC. Protein product: CVSSLRAVDYEQYF.

There are a few counts of this clonotype. The gene calls are TRBV27 and TRBJ2-3; 12 bases match TRBD2. V lost 7 bases to trimming and J lost 5 bases; unmatched junction nucleotides: 7. The CDR3 is 15 residues long. Germline V gene data show CDR1 as MNHEY and CDR2 as SMNVEV (reference sequence). CDR3 sequence: CASKSSGGEEDTQYF. The DNA of the CDR3 is TGTGCCAGCAAATCTAGCGGGGGGGAGGAAGATACGCAGTATTTT.

This clonotype was detected a few times. The rearrangement uses TRBV5-1 and TRBJ2-3; 9 bases align to TRBD2. V gave up 6 bases and J gave up 6 bases; unmatched junction bases: 5. The CDR3 totals 13 residues. Germline V lookup: CDR1 SGHRS, CDR2 YFSETQ. The CDR3 DNA reads TGCGCCAGCATGGGGACTAGCATGGATACGCAGTATTTT. This encodes CASMGTSMDTQYF. The whole variable domain, filled in from reference TRBV5-1 and TRBJ2-3, reads KAGVTQTPRYLIKTRGQQVTLSCSPISGHRSVSWYQQTPGQGLQFLFEYFSETQRNKGNFPGRFSGRQFSNSRSEMNVSTLELGDSALYLCASMGTSMDTQYFGPGTRLTVL.

The rearrangement uses TRBV20-1 and TRBJ2-1; TRBD2 matches 9 bases. The CDR3 sequence is 17 residues long. Germline V CDR1 and CDR2: DFQATT, SNEGSKA (reference sequence). The V segment lost 1 base and the J segment 3 bases; nucleotides outside the gene matches: 10. This chain's CDR3 is CSARVGSGSSGYNEQFF. The CDR3, as DNA: TGCAGTGCTAGAGTGGGTAGCGGGAGTTCGGGCTACAATGAGCAGTTCTTC.

The chain couples TRBV9 to TRBJ2-1, with 16 bases matching TRBD2. The CDR3 covers 19 residues. From germline, CDR1 is SGDLS and CDR2 YYNGEE. After removal of 0 bases from V and 9 bases from J, the junction contained 12 bases not matched to a gene. The CDR3 sequence is CASSVESRGLAGGILEQFF. CDR3 DNA sequence: TGTGCCAGCAGCGTAGAGTCACGGGGACTAGCGGGGGGGATCCTTGAGCAGTTCTTC.

The V and J genes are TRBV10-1 and TRBJ2-1, with D unresolved. Trimming shortened V by 4 bases and J by 3 bases, and 10 bases separated the two germline ends. This CDR3 comprises 14 residues. Germline V lookup: CDR1 WNHNN, CDR2 SYGVQD (reference sequence). CDR3 sequence: CASSVSRVYNEQFF. The CDR3 DNA reads TGCGCCAGCAGTGTGTCTAGAGTCTACAATGAGCAGTTCTTC.

This clonotype was seen a handful of times. The chain is built from TRBV12-3 or TRBV12-4 and TRBJ2-1, with 9 positions matching TRBD2. V was pared by 2 bases and J by 0 bases, with 5 bases of the junction left unmatched. CDR3 length: 17 amino acids. The chain's CDR3 is CASSLLAGLASYNEQFF. As DNA, the CDR3 is TGTGCCAGCAGTTTACTAGCGGGACTCGCCTCCTACAATGAGCAGTTCTTC.

The rearrangement links TRBV11-2 to TRBJ2-7; 12 nucleotides line up with TRBD2. Near its end, the DNA agrees better with TRBJ2-5, so the J call may be wrong. This CDR3 contains 15 residues. Per germline, CDR1 SGHAT and CDR2 FQNNGV. The CDR3 region has the DNA TGTGCCAGCAGCCACCTAGCGGGAGGGATTGAGACCCAGTACTTC. Encoded protein: CASSHLAGGIETQYF.

This clonotype was picked up one time. This rearrangement joins TRBV12-3 or TRBV12-4 to TRBJ2-7; D is perhaps TRBD1 (5 bases). CDR3 length: 14 amino acids. Trimming took 6 bases from V and 6 from J, leaving 18 bases between them. The chain's CDR3 is CASSFVAPRVEQYF. The DNA of the CDR3 is TGTGCCAGCAGCTTTGTGGCTCCCAGGGTCGAGCAGTACTTC.

The genes are TRBV12-3 or TRBV12-4 and TRBJ2-3, with no clear D. This CDR3 contains 15 residues. V lost 7 bases and J 0 bases, leaving 14 bases between the germline ends. CDR3 protein: CASNSPVGSTDTQYF. CDR3 DNA: TGTGCCAGCAATAGCCCGGTAGGCAGCACAGATACGCAGTATTTT.

Worth noting for this clonotype: Relative to the germline gene, one junction end is altered; a read error may explain this. The CDR3 is CAGSGVWGGSATQETQYF. Written as DNA, the CDR3 is TGTGCCGGCAGTGGGGTATGGGGCGGCAGCGCTACTCAAGAGACCCAGTACTTC. The chain is built from TRBV25-1 and TRBJ2-7, with TRBD1 as a possible D gene (5 bases). The J call may be in error: the DNA end matches TRBJ2-5 better. The CDR3 length is 18 residues. Germline V gene sequence: CDR1 MGHDK, CDR2 SYGVNS.

The V call is TRBV28, the J call TRBJ2-7; 10 bases are shared with TRBD2. This CDR3 contains 11 residues. Looked up from germline, CDR1 is MDHEN and CDR2 is SYDVKM. The V segment lost 6 bases and the J segment 11 bases; nucleotides outside the gene matches: 4. This CDR3 reads CASSLAGVEYF. The CDR3 DNA sequence: TGTGCCAGCAGCCTAGCGGGAGTCGAGTACTTC. Filled out from reference TRBV28 and TRBJ2-7, the complete variable domain reads DVKVTQSSRYLVKRTGEKVFLECVQDMDHENMFWYRQDPGLGLRLIYFSYDVKMKEKGDIPEGYSVSREKKERFSLILESASTNQTSMYLCASSLAGVEYFGPGTRLTVT.

V and J are TRBV7-2 and TRBJ2-5; possible D gene TRBD1, 6 bases. The ends were cut back, 4 bases at V and 5 bases at J, with 20 bases in the middle. Germline CDR1 reads SGHTA; CDR2 reads FQGNSA. This CDR3 has 16 residues. The DNA of the CDR3 is TGTGCCAGCAGCTCGCAGGGGTTTAGTTCCTGGGAGACCCAGTACTTC. Encoded protein: CASSSQGFSSWETQYF.

This clonotype has a handful of counts. The rearrangement links TRBV9 to TRBJ2-1; 12 positions agree with TRBD2. The CDR3 has 17 amino acids. Germline V gene sequence: CDR1 SGDLS, CDR2 YYNGEE. J lost 7 bases, V lost 4 bases, and 12 bases had no gene match. The CDR3 bases are TGTGCCAGCAGCACCCGACTAGCGGGGGCCTATGGGAATGAGCAGTTCTTC. It specifies CASSTRLAGAYGNEQFF. The full variable domain, completed using reference TRBV9 and TRBJ2-1, is DSGVTQTPKHLITATGQRVTLRCSPRSGDLSVYWYQQSLDQGLQFLIQYYNGEERAKGNILERFSAQQFPDLHSELNLSSLELGDSALYFCASSTRLAGAYGNEQFFGPGTRLTVL.

V is TRBV28 and J is TRBJ2-4, with 7 bases aligning to TRBD2. The last part of the DNA fits TRBJ2-7 better; the J call may be wrong. The CDR3 consists of 14 residues. CDR1 is MDHEN and CDR2 is SYDVKM in the germline V gene. The CDR3: CASSGSAGSYEQYF. Here the CDR3 DNA reads TGTGCCAGCAGTGGCTCAGCGGGAAGCTACGAGCAGTACTTC.

This clonotype was counted a few times. J is TRBJ1-2 and V is TRBV5-1, with TRBD1 identical over 7 bases. This CDR3 has 15 amino acids. Germline trimming cut 4 bases from V and 1 base from J; bases unmatched to any gene: 7. Germline V gene lookup returns CDR1 SGHRS and CDR2 YFSETQ. The CDR3 bases are TGCGCCAGCAGCACCACGGGACAGAGTAACTATGGCTACACCTTC. Its translation: CASSTTGQSNYGYTF. Full variable domain (remainder filled in from reference TRBV5-1 and TRBJ1-2): KAGVTQTPRYLIKTRGQQVTLSCSPISGHRSVSWYQQTPGQGLQFLFEYFSETQRNKGNFPGRFSGRQFSNSRSEMNVSTLELGDSALYLCASSTTGQSNYGYTFGSGTRLTVV.

This clonotype appeared a few times. This chain joins TRBV27 and TRBJ1-2; D call uncertain. CDR1 and CDR2 from the germline V gene are MNHEY and SMNVEV (reference sequence). Trimming left V 5 bases short and J 5 bases short, with 15 bases between. The CDR3 has 14 residues. The CDR3 spells CASSLGHGVYGYTF. The CDR3 DNA follows: TGTGCCAGCAGTCTCGGGCACGGGGTTTATGGCTACACCTTC.

The chain couples TRBV27 to TRBJ2-4; 7 bases match TRBD1. In germline, CDR1 is MNHEY, CDR2 SMNVEV (reference sequence). With 6 bases clipped from V and 4 bases from J, the junction kept 12 bases outside the gene matches. The CDR3 covers 16 residues. The CDR3 region has the DNA TGTGCCAGCAGACGATCTACAGGGGTAGCGAAAAACATTCAGTACTTC. Its protein product is CASRRSTGVAKNIQYF.

In its sample, this clonotype was seen a few times. The rearrangement links TRBV6-1 to TRBJ2-7, with D unresolved. Germline loops: CDR1 MNHNS, CDR2 SASEGT. V shed 2 bases and J shed 5 bases, with 7 bases lying between them. The CDR3 runs 12 residues. The CDR3 bases are TGTGCCAGCAGTGAAATTGGTCACGAGCAGTACTTC. This gives the protein CASSEIGHEQYF.

This rearrangement joins TRBV4-1 to TRBJ2-1; TRBD2 might be the D (5 bases). The CDR3 loop spans 17 amino acids. CDR1 is MGHRA, CDR2 YSYEKL, per germline. V gave up 1 base and J gave up 0 bases, with 13 bases separating them. CDR3 amino acids: CASSQVLAEYSYNEQFF. The CDR3 bases are TGCGCCAGCAGCCAAGTCCTAGCTGAATACTCCTACAATGAGCAGTTCTTC.

The chain carries TRBV18 and TRBJ1-1; 8 nucleotides match TRBD1. The V gene's germline CDR1 is KGHSH and CDR2 LQKENI. V lost 4 bases, J lost 3 bases, and 10 bases stayed unmatched. This CDR3 has 16 residues. The CDR3 sequence is CASSQTRQGLDTEAFF. The CDR3 DNA follows: TGTGCCAGCTCACAAACCAGACAGGGGTTGGACACTGAAGCTTTCTTT.

This clonotype was seen more than once but under ten times. This chain connects TRBV20-1 to TRBJ2-5; 9 bases line up with TRBD2. Germline V gene lookup returns CDR1 DFQATT and CDR2 SNEGSKA (reference sequence). The trim removed 4 bases at V and 5 bases at J, leaving 5 bases unmatched. The CDR3 totals 13 residues. The CDR3 protein is CSATSGAIETQYF. The DNA for the CDR3 is TGCAGTGCTACTAGCGGGGCGATCGAGACCCAGTACTTC.

This chain links TRBV3-1 with TRBJ1-1; D not certain. The CDR3 length is 17 residues. The ends were cut back, 2 bases at V and 4 bases at J, with 20 bases in the middle. In germline, CDR1 is LGHDT, CDR2 YNNKEL (reference sequence). The CDR3 sequence is CASSQRKPWEVGTEAFF. CDR3 nucleotide sequence: TGTGCCAGCAGCCAACGAAAACCATGGGAGGTGGGCACTGAAGCTTTCTTT.

This clonotype was found once. The chain carries TRBV20-1 and TRBJ2-1; no clear D gene. Germline CDR1 is DFQATT and CDR2 is SNEGSKA (reference sequence). Trimming stripped 3 bases from V and 9 bases from J, with 18 bases between. The CDR3 sequence is 14 residues long. The CDR3 sequence: CSASWNPRRSEQFF. CDR3 bases: TGCAGTGCTAGCTGGAACCCTCGGCGCAGTGAGCAGTTCTTC.